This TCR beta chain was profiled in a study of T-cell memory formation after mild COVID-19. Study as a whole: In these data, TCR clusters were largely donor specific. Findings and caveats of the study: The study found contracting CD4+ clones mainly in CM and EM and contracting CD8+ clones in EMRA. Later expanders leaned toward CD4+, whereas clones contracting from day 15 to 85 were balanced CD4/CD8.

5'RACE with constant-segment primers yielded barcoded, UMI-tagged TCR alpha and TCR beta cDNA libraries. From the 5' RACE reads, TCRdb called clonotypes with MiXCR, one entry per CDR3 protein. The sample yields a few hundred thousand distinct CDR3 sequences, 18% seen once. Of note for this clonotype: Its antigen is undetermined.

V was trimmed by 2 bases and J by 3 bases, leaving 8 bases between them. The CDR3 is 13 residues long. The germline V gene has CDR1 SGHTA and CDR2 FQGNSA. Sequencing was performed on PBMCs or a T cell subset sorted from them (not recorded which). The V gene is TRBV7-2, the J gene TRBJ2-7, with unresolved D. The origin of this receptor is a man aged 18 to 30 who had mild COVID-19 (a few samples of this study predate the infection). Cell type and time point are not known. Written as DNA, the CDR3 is TGTGCCAGCAGCTTAAGGCAGAGCTACGAGCAGTACGTC. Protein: CASSLRQSYEQYV.